The 16 T cell receptor beta chains given below trace back to one sample, sequenced in a study of neurological immune-mediated disorders. Via MiXCR, TCRdb re-called the 5' RACE reads, giving one row per CDR3 protein. The repertoire holds 20,000 to 25,000 distinct CDR3 sequences, with about 10% as singletons. Sequencing used PBMCs. These receptors were collected from a woman aged 60 to 75 with HTLV-1-associated myelopathy (HAM/TSP).

The sample holds many counts of this clonotype. The chain joins TRBV20-1 to TRBJ2-7; a possible D gene is TRBD2 (6 bases). The CDR3 sequence is 12 residues long. From germline, CDR1 is DFQATT and CDR2 SNEGSKA (reference sequence). V was trimmed by 2 bases and J by 7 bases, leaving 12 bases between them. CDR3 in amino acids: CSARRDREEQYF. DNA for the CDR3: TGCAGTGCTAGAAGGGACCGGGAGGAGCAGTACTTC.

This clonotype is classed as medium-sized. V usage is TRBV5-1 and J usage is TRBJ2-5; 13 nucleotides agree with TRBD2. This CDR3 is 15 amino acids long. The V gene's germline CDR1 is SGHRS and CDR2 YFSETQ. The J segment lost 2 bases and the V segment lost 4 bases, leaving 2 bases of the junction unmatched. The CDR3 loop is CASSPGLAGQETQYF. CDR3 sequence (DNA): TGCGCCAGCAGCCCGGGACTAGCGGGACAAGAGACCCAGTACTTC.

This clonotype was counted only a few times. The rearrangement uses TRBV10-1 and TRBJ2-7, with TRBD2 matching over 12 bases. This CDR3 is 15 amino acids long. V trimming: 3 bases; J trimming: 1 base; junction bases outside the gene matches: 1. Looked up from germline, CDR1 is WNHNN and CDR2 is SYGVQD (reference sequence). CDR3 sequence: CASSEGLAGSYEQYF. CDR3 nucleotide sequence: TGCGCCAGCAGTGAAGGACTAGCGGGATCCTACGAGCAGTACTTC.

This clonotype came up once. The chain's CDR3 is CASLSGGASYNEQFF. As DNA, the CDR3 is TGTGCCAGCTTATCGGGGGGGGCTTCCTACAATGAGCAGTTCTTC. V usage is TRBV7-2 and J usage is TRBJ2-1; 8 bases line up with TRBD2. The germline V gene encodes CDR1 SGHTA and CDR2 FQGNSA. The CDR3 has 15 residues. The ends lost 8 bases at V and 1 base at J; junction bases unmatched: 7.

This clonotype was counted ten times or more. The CDR3 DNA follows: TGCAGTGCTATGGCTGGGGACCCAGGCTTGGATACGCAGTATTTT. Translation gives CSAMAGDPGLDTQYF. This chain links TRBV20-1 with TRBJ2-3; D might be TRBD1 or TRBD2, each matching 5 bases. The CDR3 sequence is 15 residues long. Germline V CDR1 and CDR2: DFQATT, SNEGSKA (reference sequence). V dropped 4 bases and J dropped 6 bases, with 20 bases sitting between them.

This clonotype was recorded at least ten times. V is TRBV7-9 and J is TRBJ2-1; D might be TRBD1 or TRBD2, each matching 5 bases. Germline V gene data show CDR1 as SEHNR and CDR2 as FQNEAQ (reference sequence). The CDR3 runs 15 residues. V lost 2 bases and J 5 bases, leaving 13 bases between the germline ends. The CDR3 coding sequence is TGTGCCAGCAGCTTAAGAGGGACGGATAACAATGAGCAGTTCTTC. The encoded protein is CASSLRGTDNNEQFF.

This clonotype was recorded at least ten times. V gene TRBV20-1 combines with J gene TRBJ2-5; the D is unclear. CDR1 is DFQATT, CDR2 SNEGSKA, per germline (reference sequence). There are 13 residues in the CDR3. Trimming removed 0 bases from V and 4 bases from J, with 9 bases in between. As DNA, the CDR3 is TGCAGTGCTAGAGATGTCCTGGTAGAGACCCAGTACTTC. Protein: CSARDVLVETQYF.

This clonotype was detected many times. J is TRBJ1-2 and V is TRBV6-1; D is possibly TRBD1 (5 bases). The V and J ends lost 7 bases and 4 bases respectively, with 22 bases between them. The CDR3 runs 16 residues. Looked up from germline, CDR1 is MNHNS and CDR2 is SASEGT. The CDR3 here is CASIQTRGRNIYGYTF. CDR3 bases: TGTGCCAGCATCCAAACTCGGGGCAGGAACATCTATGGCTACACCTTC.

This clonotype has at least ten counts. The gene calls are TRBV11-2 and TRBJ1-1; D unresolved. V shed 0 bases and J shed 0 bases, with 8 bases lying between them. Germline V lookup: CDR1 SGHAT, CDR2 FQNNGV. The CDR3 loop spans 15 amino acids. CDR3 loop: CASSLEVGMNTEAFF. The CDR3 coding sequence is TGTGCCAGCAGCTTAGAGGTGGGAATGAACACTGAAGCTTTCTTT.

This clonotype was counted many times. J is TRBJ2-7 and V is TRBV5-1, with 8 bases lining up with TRBD1. Germline assignment: CDR1 SGHRS and CDR2 YFSETQ. Unmatched junction bases numbered 9, after V lost 4 bases and J lost 0 bases. This CDR3 spans 16 amino acids. The CDR3 protein is CASSPGTGKSSYEQYF. In DNA form, the CDR3 reads TGCGCCAGCAGCCCCGGGACAGGAAAAAGCTCCTACGAGCAGTACTTC.

Relative to its sample, this clonotype is medium-sized. This chain connects TRBV5-1 to TRBJ1-2, with TRBD1 matching 9 bases. This CDR3 contains 13 residues. With 6 bases clipped from V and 8 bases from J, the junction kept 8 bases outside the gene matches. Looked up from germline, CDR1 is SGHRS and CDR2 is YFSETQ. CDR3: CASTQTGGTGYTF. The CDR3 coding sequence is TGCGCCAGCACCCAAACAGGGGGCACAGGCTACACCTTC.

This clonotype has at least ten counts. The chain uses TRBV20-1 and TRBJ2-5; TRBD2 agrees at 16 bases. This CDR3 is 17 amino acids long. Germline V gene sequence: CDR1 DFQATT, CDR2 SNEGSKA (reference sequence). V shed 8 bases, J shed 1 base, and the junction held 10 bases outside the gene matches. In nucleotides, the CDR3 is TGCAGTACCTACGGGACTAGCGGGGGGGGTGGCCAAGAGACCCAGTACTTC. Translated: CSTYGTSGGGGQETQYF.

Only a few counts were recorded for this clonotype. The rearrangement links TRBV20-1 to TRBJ2-4; 11 nucleotides line up with TRBD1. The CDR3 is 16 residues long. J gave up 3 bases and V 0 bases, and 4 bases lay outside the gene matches. CDR1 and CDR2 (germline): DFQATT, SNEGSKA (reference sequence). CDR3 sequence: CSARERTGGFKNIQYF. DNA of the CDR3: TGCAGTGCTAGAGAGAGGACAGGGGGCTTCAAAAACATTCAGTACTTC.

This clonotype has a count of ten or more. The chain is built from TRBV20-1 and TRBJ2-3, with 12 positions matching TRBD2. The CDR3 totals 17 residues. Germline-derived CDR1 and CDR2 are DFQATT and SNEGSKA (reference sequence). The trim removed 3 bases at V and 3 bases at J, leaving 10 bases unmatched. The CDR3, as DNA: TGCAGTGCTAGTGGAGGTCCGACTAGCGGGGGTACAGATACGCAGTATTTT. Amino acids: CSASGGPTSGGTDTQYF.

At least ten counts were recorded for this clonotype. The chain has TRBV29-1 and TRBJ1-2; unclear D gene. This CDR3 comprises 13 residues. Looked up from germline, CDR1 is SQVTM and CDR2 is ANQGSEA. V was cut by 6 bases and J by 5 bases, with 16 bases left in between. CDR3 sequence: CSVAGMDLYGYTF. The CDR3 coding sequence is TGCAGCGTCGCCGGCATGGACCTATATGGCTACACCTTC.

This clonotype was seen repeatedly, ten times or more. The chain couples TRBV3-1 to TRBJ1-1, with 8 bases identical to TRBD1. Trimming took 4 bases from V and 11 from J; bases not matched to a gene: 6. The length of the CDR3 is 12 residues. Per germline, CDR1 LGHDT and CDR2 YNNKEL (reference sequence). The CDR3 reads CASSPGQGSAFF. The CDR3 region has the DNA TGTGCCAGCAGCCCCGGACAGGGATCGGCTTTCTTT.